These 25 T cell receptor beta chains were all obtained from the same sample, sequenced in a study of OX40 agonist ivuxolimab in advanced cancers. Measured with immunoSEQ multiplex PCR; TCRdb has only the in-frame clones, and not every one. The sample has about 76,000 clones; around nine tenths are singletons. This specimen consisted of CD4+ or CD8+ T cells sorted from blood, obtained in a trial of the OX40 agonist ivuxolimab. The receptors were gathered from an adult with an advanced solid tumor such as melanoma, head and neck, liver or kidney cancer.

This chain connects TRBV2 to TRBJ1-1; D is uncertain. The germline gives CDR1 SNHLY, CDR2 FYNNEI. Trimming pared 6 bases from V and 6 bases from J, leaving 20 bases between. The CDR3 is made up of 15 amino acids. The chain's CDR3 is CASSPVLGGLAEAFF. The CDR3 region has the DNA TGTGCCAGCAGCCCGGTTTTGGGTGGGTTAGCTGAAGCTTTCTTT.

This rearrangement joins TRBV10-3 to TRBJ2-2, with 15 bases that match TRBD2. Germline values: CDR1 ENHRY, CDR2 SYGVKD. The CDR3 is 18 residues long. V was pared by 5 bases and J by 0 bases, with 4 bases of the junction left unmatched. The CDR3 bases are TGTGCCATCAGTTTTGGACTAGCGGGAGGGTCGAACACCGGGGAGCTGTTTTTT. This gives the protein CAISFGLAGGSNTGELFF.

The V and J genes are TRBV28 and TRBJ2-7; D is undetermined. Germline V lookup: CDR1 MDHEN, CDR2 SYDVKM. The CDR3 consists of 14 residues. V lost 10 bases, J lost 2 bases, and 18 bases lay in between. The DNA of the CDR3 is TGTGCCATATCAGAAGGGCATGGACCCTACGAGCAGTACTTC. Translated: CAISEGHGPYEQYF. Variable domain in full (rest from reference TRBV28 and TRBJ2-7): DVKVTQSSRYLVKRTGEKVFLECVQDMDHENMFWYRQDPGLGLRLIYFSYDVKMKEKGDIPEGYSVSREKKERFSLILESASTNQTSMYLCAISEGHGPYEQYFGPGTRLTVT.

This chain uses TRBV27 with TRBJ1-1, with 10 bases matching TRBD1. The germline CDR1 and CDR2 sequences are MNHEY and SMNVEV (reference sequence). CDR3 length: 15 amino acids. The V segment lost 7 bases and the J segment 8 bases; nucleotides outside the gene matches: 13. The CDR3 bases are TGTGCCAGCAACCCTTCCTCCGGGACAGGGGTGGAAGCTTTCTTT. It encodes CASNPSSGTGVEAFF.

V and J are TRBV2 and TRBJ1-4; 8 nucleotides align to TRBD1. Germline CDR1 reads SNHLY; CDR2 reads FYNNEI. With 8 bases clipped from V and 5 bases from J, the junction kept 7 bases outside the gene matches. CDR3 length: 14 residues. The CDR3 sequence is CASSGGLENEKLFF. Written as DNA, the CDR3 is TGTGCCAGCTCAGGGGGCCTGGAAAATGAAAAACTGTTTTTT.

This chain links TRBV7-6 with TRBJ2-1, with D maybe TRBD2 (6 bases). The CDR3 runs 11 residues. With 5 bases removed from V and 7 bases from J, the gap between germline ends came to 6 bases. CDR1 SGHVS and CDR2 FNYEAQ come from the germline V gene. This chain's CDR3 is CASSGGNEQFF. The DNA of the CDR3 is TGTGCCAGCAGCGGGGGGAATGAGCAGTTCTTC.

The chain links TRBV6-6 to TRBJ2-7; either TRBD1 or TRBD2 may supply D (5 bases each). V gave up 1 base and J gave up 3 bases, with 10 bases separating them. Germline CDR1 reads MNHNY; CDR2 reads SVGAGI (reference sequence). This CDR3 comprises 14 residues. The CDR3 DNA reads TGTGCCAGCAGTTACTTGGGACCATACTACGAGCAGTACTTC. As protein: CASSYLGPYYEQYF.

The V and J genes are TRBV4-1 and TRBJ1-5; maybe TRBD1 (6 bases). Germline assignment: CDR1 MGHRA and CDR2 YSYEKL. Trimming pared 0 bases from V and 6 bases from J, leaving 18 bases between. The CDR3 extends over 17 amino acids. The CDR3 DNA follows: TGCGCCAGCAGCCAAGATAAGGGGTCAGGGGAAGGTCAGCCCCAGCATTTT. Its translation: CASSQDKGSGEGQPQHF.

This sequence joins TRBV6-1 and TRBJ2-1; 7 positions agree with TRBD2. This CDR3 contains 16 residues. The ends lost 2 bases at V and 2 bases at J; junction bases unmatched: 6. Per the germline V gene, CDR1 is MNHNS and CDR2 is SASEGT. CDR3 amino acids: CASSERGLAAYNEQFF. The CDR3 coding sequence is TGTGCCAGCAGTGAACGGGGTCTAGCGGCCTACAATGAGCAGTTCTTC.

This clone appeared once. The V gene is TRBV4-1, the J gene TRBJ2-1; 7 bases fit TRBD1. The V gene's germline CDR1 is MGHRA and CDR2 YSYEKL. V was clipped by 2 bases and J by 4 bases; unmatched bases: 2. This CDR3 has 14 amino acids. CDR3 in amino acids: CASSQRDSYNEQFF. The CDR3 bases are TGCGCCAGCAGCCAACGGGACAGTTACAATGAGCAGTTCTTC.

The rearrangement links TRBV11-2 to TRBJ2-5, with TRBD2 matching 10 bases. This CDR3 contains 16 residues. After removal of 1 base from V and 4 bases from J, the junction contained 6 bases not matched to a gene. In germline, CDR1 is SGHAT, CDR2 FQNNGV. DNA of the CDR3: TGTGCCAGCAGCTTAGGGACCCTAGCGGGAGCAGAGACCCAGTACTTC. It specifies CASSLGTLAGAETQYF. The full variable domain, with the rest looked up from reference TRBV11-2 and TRBJ2-5, is EAGVAQSPRYKIIEKRQSVAFWCNPISGHATLYWYQQILGQGPKLLIQFQNNGVVDDSQLPKDRFSAERLKGVDSTLKIQPAKLEDSAVYLCASSLGTLAGAETQYFGPGTRLLVL.

The gene calls are TRBV29-1 and TRBJ2-7, with 7 bases that match TRBD1. Losses at the gene ends were 5 bases for V and 3 bases for J; bases not matched to a gene: 7. Per germline, CDR1 SQVTM and CDR2 ANQGSEA. The CDR3 sequence is 13 residues long. The DNA of the CDR3 is TGCAGCGTTCCAAGGGCAGGGGGCTACGAGCAGTACTTC. As protein: CSVPRAGGYEQYF.

This rearrangement joins TRBV7-8 to TRBJ2-7; TRBD1 matches 8 bases. CDR1 is SGHVS, CDR2 FQNEAQ, per germline. The CDR3 covers 15 residues. V lost 0 bases and J lost 0; bases outside the gene matches: 1. CDR3 DNA: TGTGCCAGCAGCTTAGCGGGACAGGTCTCCTACGAGCAGTACTTC. Its protein is CASSLAGQVSYEQYF. Full variable domain (outside the CDR3, taken from reference TRBV7-8 and TRBJ2-7): GAGVSQSPRYKVAKRGQDVALRCDPISGHVSLFWYQQALGQGPEFLTYFQNEAQLDKSGLPSDRFFAERPEGSVSTLKIQRTQQEDSAVYLCASSLAGQVSYEQYFGPGTRLTVT.

This clone is a singleton in its sample. The chain uses TRBV19 and TRBJ2-2, with 15 bases matching TRBD2. With 3 bases clipped from V and 4 bases from J, the junction kept 3 bases outside the gene matches. The CDR3 length is 17 residues. Germline values: CDR1 LNHDA, CDR2 SQIVND (reference sequence). CDR3: CASSMGLAGGITGELFF. The CDR3, as DNA: TGTGCCAGTAGTATGGGACTAGCGGGAGGCATCACCGGGGAGCTGTTTTTT.

This clone was observed a single time. The rearrangement links TRBV25-1 to TRBJ2-1; 11 bases align to TRBD1. The CDR3 sequence is 16 residues long. The V segment lost 3 bases and the J segment 5 bases; nucleotides outside the gene matches: 6. From germline, CDR1 is MGHDK and CDR2 SYGVNS. The CDR3 bases are TGTGCCAGCAGTGACCGCGGGACAGGGGGAAACAATGAGCAGTTCTTC. Amino acid sequence: CASSDRGTGGNNEQFF.

This rearrangement joins TRBV7-2 to TRBJ2-3; D uncertain. V was clipped by 5 bases and J by 4 bases, with 16 bases between them. The germline gives CDR1 SGHTA, CDR2 FQGNSA. The CDR3 extends over 15 amino acids. As DNA, the CDR3 is TGTGCCAGCAGCCTATTGCAGACGTCCTCAGATACGCAGTATTTT. Translating it yields CASSLLQTSSDTQYF.

V gene TRBV19 combines with J gene TRBJ1-5; a possible D gene is TRBD1 (5 bases). This CDR3 is 16 amino acids long. V shed 10 bases and J shed 3 bases, with 22 bases lying between them. CDR1 LNHDA and CDR2 SQIVND come from the germline V gene (reference sequence). CDR3 coding DNA: TGTGCCACCACCGATATAGATTCAGGGTACAATCAGCCCCAGCATTTT. This gives the protein CATTDIDSGYNQPQHF.

The CDR3 DNA reads as TGTGCCAGCAGCTTCGGACAGACCCAGTACTTC. Amino acids: CASSFGQTQYF. The J gene is TRBJ2-5, the V gene TRBV11-2; no reliable D call. Germline loops: CDR1 SGHAT, CDR2 FQNNGV. Trimming pared 3 bases from V and 6 bases from J, leaving 5 bases between. The CDR3 runs 11 residues.

V is TRBV2 and J is TRBJ2-1, with 11 nucleotides matching TRBD2. Losses at the gene ends were 2 bases for V and 4 bases for J; bases not matched to a gene: 4. The CDR3 runs to 16 residues. The germline gives CDR1 SNHLY, CDR2 FYNNEI. In nucleotides, the CDR3 is TGTGCCAGCAGTGAATGGACTAGCGGGTTATACAATGAGCAGTTCTTC. Its translation: CASSEWTSGLYNEQFF.

The gene calls are TRBV11-3 and TRBJ2-5, with D hard to call. Trimming removed 5 bases at V and 5 bases at J, with 12 bases between. The germline V gene has CDR1 SGHNT and CDR2 YENEEA. This CDR3 contains 13 residues. The CDR3 loop is CASSVHLKETQYF. In nucleotides, the CDR3 is TGTGCCAGCAGCGTGCACTTAAAGGAGACCCAGTACTTC.

The chain is built from TRBV25-1 and TRBJ2-7; 8 nucleotides match TRBD1. This CDR3 is built from 14 residues. V dropped 6 bases and J dropped 3; count of bases not matched to a gene: 7. Germline V gene data show CDR1 as MGHDK and CDR2 as SYGVNS. The DNA of the CDR3 is TGTGCCAGCAGGCCGGGACAGGACCGCTACGAGCAGTACTTC. Residues: CASRPGQDRYEQYF.

V gene TRBV25-1 combines with J gene TRBJ2-5; D might be TRBD1 (6 bases). Trimming took off 2 bases at V and 2 bases at J, with 15 bases between the two ends. The CDR3 has 16 amino acids. Germline V gives CDR1 MGHDK, CDR2 SYGVNS. CDR3 DNA sequence: TGTGCCAGCAGTGAACTGTGGACAGACGTTCAAGAGACCCAGTACTTC. This encodes CASSELWTDVQETQYF.

The chain employs TRBV5-1 and TRBJ2-7, with 9 nucleotides matching TRBD2. With 5 bases clipped from V and 4 bases from J, the junction kept 7 bases outside the gene matches. The CDR3 sequence is 14 residues long. CDR1 SGHRS and CDR2 YFSETQ come from the germline V gene. For the CDR3, the DNA is TGCGCCAGCAGAAGACTAGCGGTAGAGTACGAGCAGTACTTC. The encoded protein is CASRRLAVEYEQYF.

Only one count was recorded for this clone. This sequence joins TRBV25-1 and TRBJ1-2; D is unclear. Trimming removed 3 bases from V and 0 bases from J, with 5 bases in between. CDR1 and CDR2 (germline): MGHDK, SYGVNS. This CDR3 region has 13 residues. The CDR3 nucleotides read TGTGCCAGCAGTGATGATGCTAACTATGGCTACACCTTC. Residues: CASSDDANYGYTF.

V and J are TRBV9 and TRBJ1-2; D remains ambiguous. CDR1 is SGDLS and CDR2 is YYNGEE in the germline V gene. V lost 0 bases and J lost 3, with 6 bases in between. This CDR3 contains 13 residues. The CDR3: CASSVEGYYGYTF. In nucleotides, the CDR3 is TGTGCCAGCAGCGTAGAAGGTTACTATGGCTACACCTTC.